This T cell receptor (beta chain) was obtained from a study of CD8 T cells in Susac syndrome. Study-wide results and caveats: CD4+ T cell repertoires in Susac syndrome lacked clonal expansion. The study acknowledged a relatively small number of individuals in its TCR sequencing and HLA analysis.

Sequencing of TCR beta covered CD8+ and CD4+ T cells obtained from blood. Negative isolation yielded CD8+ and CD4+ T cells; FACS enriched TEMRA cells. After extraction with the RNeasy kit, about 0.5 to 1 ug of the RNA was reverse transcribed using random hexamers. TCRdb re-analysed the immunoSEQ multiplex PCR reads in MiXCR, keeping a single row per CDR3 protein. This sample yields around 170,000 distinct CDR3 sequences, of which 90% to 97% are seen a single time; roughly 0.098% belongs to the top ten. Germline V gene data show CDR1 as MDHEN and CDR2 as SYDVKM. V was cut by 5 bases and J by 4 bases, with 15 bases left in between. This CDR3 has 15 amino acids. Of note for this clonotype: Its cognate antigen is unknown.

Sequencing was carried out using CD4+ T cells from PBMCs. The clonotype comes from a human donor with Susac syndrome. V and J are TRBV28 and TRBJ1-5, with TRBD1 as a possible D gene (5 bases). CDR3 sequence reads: CASSLSGGDNQPQHF. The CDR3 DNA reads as TGTGCCAGCAGTCTATCTGGGGGAGATAATCAGCCCCAGCATTTT. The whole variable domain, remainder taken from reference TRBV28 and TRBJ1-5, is DVKVTQSSRYLVKRTGEKVFLECVQDMDHENMFWYRQDPGLGLRLIYFSYDVKMKEKGDIPEGYSVSREKKERFSLILESASTNQTSMYLCASSLSGGDNQPQHFGDGTRLSIL.